This entry concerns a single T cell receptor beta chain. One junction end disagrees with the germline gene, perhaps due to a read error. Via MiXCR, TCRdb re-called the RT-PCR reads, giving one row per CDR3 protein. The repertoire holds under 200,000 distinct CDR3 sequences, with roughly 10% as singletons. This sample is drawn from a study of response to subunit inactivated influenza vaccine. CDR3 length: 18 amino acids. Per germline, CDR1 SGHAT and CDR2 FQNNGV. The origin of this receptor is a man aged 45 to 70 who received an inactivated influenza vaccine. The chain joins TRBV11-2 to TRBJ1-1; 7 bases are shared with TRBD1. The sequenced sample was CD8+ T cells sorted from PBMCs, obtained around 25 months after vaccination. This CDR3 reads CASGFRGKAGTENTEAFF. The CDR3 DNA reads as TGTGCCAGCGGCTTCCGAGGCAAGGCCGGGACAGAGAACACTGAAGCTTTCTTT.